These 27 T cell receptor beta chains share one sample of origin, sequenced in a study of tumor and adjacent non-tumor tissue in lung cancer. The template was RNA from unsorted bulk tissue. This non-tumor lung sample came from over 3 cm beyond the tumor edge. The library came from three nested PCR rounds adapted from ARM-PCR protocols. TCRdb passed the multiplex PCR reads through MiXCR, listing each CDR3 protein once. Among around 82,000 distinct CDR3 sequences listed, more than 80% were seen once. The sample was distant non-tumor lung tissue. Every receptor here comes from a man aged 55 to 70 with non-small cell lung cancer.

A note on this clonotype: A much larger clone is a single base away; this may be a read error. CDR3 DNA sequence: TGCAGTGTTAGGACGCGGGGTCTCTCCTACGAGCAGTACTTC. This gives the protein CSVRTRGLSYEQYF. V is TRBV20-1 and J is TRBJ2-7; D might be TRBD2 (6 bases). The V gene lost 7 bases and the J gene lost 0 bases, with 16 bases spanning the gap. Germline lookup yields CDR1 DFQATT and CDR2 SNEGSKA (reference sequence). The CDR3 consists of 14 residues.

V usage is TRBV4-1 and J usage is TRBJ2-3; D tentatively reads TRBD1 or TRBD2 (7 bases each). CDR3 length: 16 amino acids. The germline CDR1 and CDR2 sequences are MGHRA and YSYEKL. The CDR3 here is CFSSNPRGGRTDTQYF. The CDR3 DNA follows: TGCTTCAGCAGCAATCCCAGGGGGGGCCGCACAGATACGCAGTATTTT.

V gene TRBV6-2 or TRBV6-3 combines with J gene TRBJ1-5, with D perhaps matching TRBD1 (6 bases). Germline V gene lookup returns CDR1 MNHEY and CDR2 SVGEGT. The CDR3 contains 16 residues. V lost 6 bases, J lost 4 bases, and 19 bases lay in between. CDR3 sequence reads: CASRQQGQRGNQPQHF. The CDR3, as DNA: TGTGCCAGCAGGCAACAGGGACAAAGAGGGAATCAGCCCCAGCATTTT.

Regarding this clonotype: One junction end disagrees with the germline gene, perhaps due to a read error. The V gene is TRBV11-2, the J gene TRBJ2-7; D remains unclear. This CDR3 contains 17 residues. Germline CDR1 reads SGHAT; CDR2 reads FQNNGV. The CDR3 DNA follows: TGTGCCGGCATCTTAATCCCCGAGGCCCTCAAAGGCTACGAGCGGTACTTC. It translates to CAGILIPEALKGYERYF.

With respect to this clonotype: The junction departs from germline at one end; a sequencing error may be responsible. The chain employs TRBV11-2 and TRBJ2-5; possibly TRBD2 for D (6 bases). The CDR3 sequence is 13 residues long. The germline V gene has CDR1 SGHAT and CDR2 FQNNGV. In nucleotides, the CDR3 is TGTGCCAGCGGCTTTACCGGGGAGGAGACCCAATACTTC. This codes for CASGFTGEETQYF.

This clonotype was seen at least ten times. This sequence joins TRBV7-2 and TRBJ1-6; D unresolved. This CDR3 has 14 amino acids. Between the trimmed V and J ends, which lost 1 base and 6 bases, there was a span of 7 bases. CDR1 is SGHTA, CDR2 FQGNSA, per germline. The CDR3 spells CASSLEASNSPLHF. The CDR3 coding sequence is TGTGCCAGCAGCTTAGAGGCCAGTAATTCACCCCTCCACTTT.

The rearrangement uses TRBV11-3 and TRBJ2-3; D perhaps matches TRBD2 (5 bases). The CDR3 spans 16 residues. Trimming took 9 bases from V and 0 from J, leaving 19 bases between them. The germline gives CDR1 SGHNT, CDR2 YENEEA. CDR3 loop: CASSQPGKGSTDTQYF. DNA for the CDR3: TGTGCCAGTAGTCAACCGGGAAAAGGGAGCACAGATACGCAGTATTTT.

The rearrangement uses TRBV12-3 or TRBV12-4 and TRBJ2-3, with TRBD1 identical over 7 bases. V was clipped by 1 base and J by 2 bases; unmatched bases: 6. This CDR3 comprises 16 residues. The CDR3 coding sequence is TGTGCCAGCAGTTTAGGGACAGGCGCAAACACAGATACGCAGTATTTT. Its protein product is CASSLGTGANTDTQYF.

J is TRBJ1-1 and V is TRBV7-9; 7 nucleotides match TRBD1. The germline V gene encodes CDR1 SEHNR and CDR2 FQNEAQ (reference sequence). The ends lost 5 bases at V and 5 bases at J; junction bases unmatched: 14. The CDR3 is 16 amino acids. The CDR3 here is CASSLRQGQWETEAFF. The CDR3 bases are TGTGCCAGCAGCCTGAGACAGGGACAGTGGGAGACTGAAGCTTTCTTT.

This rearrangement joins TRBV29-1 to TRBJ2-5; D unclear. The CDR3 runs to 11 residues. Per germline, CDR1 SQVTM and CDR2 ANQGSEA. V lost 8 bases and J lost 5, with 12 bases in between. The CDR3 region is CSIADGETQYF. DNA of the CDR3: TGCAGCATTGCAGACGGGGAGACCCAGTACTTC.

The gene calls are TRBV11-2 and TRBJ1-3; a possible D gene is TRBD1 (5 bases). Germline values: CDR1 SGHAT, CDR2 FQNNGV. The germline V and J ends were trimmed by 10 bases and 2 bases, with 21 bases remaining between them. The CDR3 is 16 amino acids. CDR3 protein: CAISSIRGRTGNTIYF. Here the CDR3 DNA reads TGTGCCATCAGTTCCATTAGGGGCCGAACTGGAAACACCATATATTTT.

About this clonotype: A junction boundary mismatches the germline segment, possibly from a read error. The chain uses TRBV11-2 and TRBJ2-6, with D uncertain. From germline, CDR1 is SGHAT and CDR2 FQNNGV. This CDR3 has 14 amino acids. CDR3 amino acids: CTSSTISVANVLAF. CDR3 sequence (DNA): TGTACCAGCAGTACTATCTCTGTGGCCAACGTCCTGGCTTTC.

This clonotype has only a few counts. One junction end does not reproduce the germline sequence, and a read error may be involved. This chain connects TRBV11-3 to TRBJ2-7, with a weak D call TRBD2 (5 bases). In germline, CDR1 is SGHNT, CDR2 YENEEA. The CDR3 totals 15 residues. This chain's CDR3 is CASCYRTRLTYEQYF. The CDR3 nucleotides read TGTGCCAGCTGCTATCGGACTCGATTAACCTACGAGCAGTACTTT.

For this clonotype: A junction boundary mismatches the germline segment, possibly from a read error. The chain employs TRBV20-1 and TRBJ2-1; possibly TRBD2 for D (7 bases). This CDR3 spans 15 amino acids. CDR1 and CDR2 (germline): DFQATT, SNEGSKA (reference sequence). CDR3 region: CSADSVGGPWNKQFF. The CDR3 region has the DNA TGCAGTGCTGACTCAGTGGGGGGGCCGTGGAATAAGCAGTTTTTC.

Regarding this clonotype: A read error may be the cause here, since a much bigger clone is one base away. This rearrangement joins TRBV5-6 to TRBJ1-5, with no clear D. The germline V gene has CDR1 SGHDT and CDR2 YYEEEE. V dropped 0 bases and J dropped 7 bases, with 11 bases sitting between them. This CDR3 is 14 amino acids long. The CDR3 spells CASSLGGIKQPQHF. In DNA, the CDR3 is TGTGCCAGCAGCTTGGGAGGGATTAAACAGCCCCAGCATTTT.

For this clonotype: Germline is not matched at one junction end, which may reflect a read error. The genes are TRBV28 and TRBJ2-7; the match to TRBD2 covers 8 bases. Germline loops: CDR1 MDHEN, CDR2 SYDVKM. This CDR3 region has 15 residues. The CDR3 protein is CASSSLSGASFEQYF. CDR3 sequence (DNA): TGTGCCAGTAGTTCCCTTAGCGGGGCTTCCTTCGAGCAGTACTTC.

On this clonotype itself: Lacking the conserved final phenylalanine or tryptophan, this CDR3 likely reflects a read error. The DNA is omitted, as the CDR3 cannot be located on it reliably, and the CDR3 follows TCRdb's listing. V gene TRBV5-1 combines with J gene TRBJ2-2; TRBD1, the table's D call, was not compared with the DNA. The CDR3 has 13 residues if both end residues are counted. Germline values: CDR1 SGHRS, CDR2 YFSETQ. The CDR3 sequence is CATSRGLAGEQFL.

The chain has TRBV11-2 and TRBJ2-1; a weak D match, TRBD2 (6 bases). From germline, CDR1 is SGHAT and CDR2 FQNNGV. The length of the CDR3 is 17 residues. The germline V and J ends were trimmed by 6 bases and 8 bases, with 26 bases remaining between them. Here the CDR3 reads CASSYWGVVLTGDEQFF. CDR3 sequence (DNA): TGTGCCAGCAGTTACTGGGGAGTAGTCCTCACGGGGGATGAGCAGTTCTTC.

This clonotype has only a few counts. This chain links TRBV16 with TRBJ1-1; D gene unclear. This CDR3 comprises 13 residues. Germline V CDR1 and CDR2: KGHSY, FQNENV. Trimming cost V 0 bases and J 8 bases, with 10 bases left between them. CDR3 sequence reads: CASSQSSGREAFF. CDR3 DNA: TGTGCCAGCAGCCAATCGTCCGGCCGAGAAGCTTTCTTT.

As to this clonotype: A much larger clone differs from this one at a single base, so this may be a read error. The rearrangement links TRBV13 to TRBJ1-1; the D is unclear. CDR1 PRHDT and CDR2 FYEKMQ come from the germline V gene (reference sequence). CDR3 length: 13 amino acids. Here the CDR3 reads CASRSTENTEVFF. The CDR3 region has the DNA TGTGCCAGCAGGTCTACAGAGAACACTGAAGTTTTCTTT.

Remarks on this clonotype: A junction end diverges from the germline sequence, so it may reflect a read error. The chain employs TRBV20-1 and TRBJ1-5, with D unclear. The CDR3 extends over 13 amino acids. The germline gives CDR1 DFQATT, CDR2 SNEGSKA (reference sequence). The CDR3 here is CRARARYGQPHHF. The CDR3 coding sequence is TGCAGAGCTAGAGCAAGATATGGTCAGCCCCACCATTTT.

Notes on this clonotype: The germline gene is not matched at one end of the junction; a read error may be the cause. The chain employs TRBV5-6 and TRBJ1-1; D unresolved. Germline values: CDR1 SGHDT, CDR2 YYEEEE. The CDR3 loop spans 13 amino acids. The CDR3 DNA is TGTGCCAGCAGCTTGCTTGAGGGCAGTAAAGCGTTCTTT. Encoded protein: CASSLLEGSKAFF.

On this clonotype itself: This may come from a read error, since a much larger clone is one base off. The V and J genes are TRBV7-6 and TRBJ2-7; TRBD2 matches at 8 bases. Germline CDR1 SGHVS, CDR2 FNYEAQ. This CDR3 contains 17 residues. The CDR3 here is CASSPLRGTSSSYERYF. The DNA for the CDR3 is TGTGCCAGCAGCCCCCTCCGGGGGACTAGTAGCTCCTACGAGCGGTACTTC.

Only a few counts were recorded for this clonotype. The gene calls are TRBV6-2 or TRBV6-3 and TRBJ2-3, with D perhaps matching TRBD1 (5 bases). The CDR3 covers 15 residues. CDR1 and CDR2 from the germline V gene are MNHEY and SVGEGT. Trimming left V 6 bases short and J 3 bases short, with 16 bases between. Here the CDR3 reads CASRPANRKTDTQYF. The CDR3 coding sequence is TGTGCCAGCAGACCCGCTAACAGGAAGACAGATACGCAGTATTTT.

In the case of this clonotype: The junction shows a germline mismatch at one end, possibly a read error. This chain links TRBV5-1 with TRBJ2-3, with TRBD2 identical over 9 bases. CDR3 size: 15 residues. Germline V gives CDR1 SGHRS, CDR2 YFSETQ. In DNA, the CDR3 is TGCGCCAGCAGCTATGATAGCGGGGGCACAGATACGCGGTATTTT. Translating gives CASSYDSGGTDTRYF.

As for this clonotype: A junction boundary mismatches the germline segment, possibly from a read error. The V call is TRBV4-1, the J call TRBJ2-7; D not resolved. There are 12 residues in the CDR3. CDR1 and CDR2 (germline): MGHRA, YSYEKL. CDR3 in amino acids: CASSLLDNERYF. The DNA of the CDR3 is TGCGCCAGCAGCCTTTTAGACAACGAGCGGTACTTC.

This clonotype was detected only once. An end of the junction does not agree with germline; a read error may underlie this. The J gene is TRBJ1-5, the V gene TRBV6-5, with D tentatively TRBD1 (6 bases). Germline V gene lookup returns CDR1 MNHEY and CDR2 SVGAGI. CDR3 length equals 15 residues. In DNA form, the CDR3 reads TGTGCCAGCAGTTACAATGGACAGAGTAGTCAGCCCCAACATTTT. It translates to CASSYNGQSSQPQHF.